Listed below are T cell receptor beta chains from one sample, sequenced in a study of sequential checkpoint blockade in melanoma. TCRdb's copy holds only in-frame clones and misses some; the assay was immunoSEQ multiplex PCR. The sample includes more than 7,000 clones, about 60% seen only once; the top ten take around 41%. This material consisted of CD8+ T cells sorted from blood (inferred from file names), taken from a patient given nivolumab and ipilimumab in sequence. These TCRs come from a human donor with melanoma. CDR3s include the opening cysteine and the closing phenylalanine or tryptophan. A D gene is named only where the DNA matches it firmly. The size entry is marked missing in some rows and otherwise reads once, few, many or a size class.

D gene,clone size,V gene,J gene,CDR3 DNA,CDR3 protein
TRBD2,NA,TRBV7-3,TRBJ2-1,TGTGCCAGCAGCTTTAGCGGGGGGGCCGCTGAGCAGTTCTTC,CASSFSGGAAEQFF
NA,few,TRBV28,TRBJ1-5,TGTGCCAGCAGTTTGGGAGGGGGAGGACCTCAGCCCCAGCATTTT,CASSLGGGGPQPQHF
TRBD2,NA,TRBV27,TRBJ2-7,TGTGCCAGCAGTCCCTCGAGTTATGTTGTCGTTAGCGGGGAGTACTACGAGCAGTACTTC,CASSPSSYVVVSGEYYEQYF
NA,few,TRBV19,TRBJ1-4,TGTGCCAGTAGTATATTGGGGGGGCCGAATGAAAAACTGTTTTTT,CASSILGGPNEKLFF
NA,NA,TRBV4-2,TRBJ2-7,TGTGCCAGCAGCTTGGGCAGGGTCTACGAGCAGTACTTC,CASSLGRVYEQYF
TRBD2,once,TRBV4-3,TRBJ2-1,TGCGCCAGCAGCCTAGATGGGGTAGCGGGGGGGGTAAATGAGCAGTTCTTC,CASSLDGVAGGVNEQFF
TRBD2,few,TRBV10-3,TRBJ2-7,TGTGCCATCAGTGAGGGGGACTATATCTACGAGCAGTACTTC,CAISEGDYIYEQYF
TRBD1,NA,TRBV7-2,TRBJ2-1,TGTGCCAGCAGCCCAAAGACCACAGGGGGCTTGGAGCAGTTCTTC,CASSPKTTGGLEQFF
TRBD2,NA,TRBV7-2,TRBJ2-3,TGTGCCAGCAGCTTGGGTCCCCCTAGCGGGGCAGATACGCAGTATTTT,CASSLGPPSGADTQYF
TRBD1,NA,TRBV6-4,TRBJ2-2,TGTGCCAGCAGTGACCGGGGACAGGGAGTCTCCGGGGAGCTGTTTTTT,CASSDRGQGVSGELFF
TRBD2,few,TRBV27,TRBJ2-1,TGTGCCAGCGGCGGGGGGGCAGGCTACAATGAGCAGTTCTTC,CASGGGAGYNEQFF
TRBD1,NA,TRBV6-6,TRBJ2-6,TGTGCCAGCAGTAGGACAGGGGTCGGGGCCAACGTCCTGACTTTC,CASSRTGVGANVLTF
NA,NA,TRBV7-2,TRBJ1-2,TGTGCCAGCAGCCCTACCCCCCCGGGGGGAGCTAACTATGGCTACACCTTC,CASSPTPPGGANYGYTF
NA,NA,TRBV7-6,TRBJ1-5,TGTGCCAGCAGCTTAGAGGGGAATAGCAATCAGCCCCAGCATTTT,CASSLEGNSNQPQHF
TRBD1,NA,TRBV6-5,TRBJ1-4,TGTGCCAGCAGTGACTCAGGGGGAACTAATGAAAAACTGTTTTTT,CASSDSGGTNEKLFF
NA,NA,TRBV7-3,TRBJ1-6,TGTGCCAGCAGCCGGGAGGGGAATTCACCCCTCCACTTT,CASSREGNSPLHF
NA,NA,TRBV9,TRBJ2-5,TGTGCCAGCAGCGTAGGGGCAGGGTTAGAGACCCAGTACTTC,CASSVGAGLETQYF
NA,NA,TRBV6-5,TRBJ2-2,TGTGCCAGCAGTTACGGGCCGAACACCGGGGAGCTGTTTTTT,CASSYGPNTGELFF
NA,NA,TRBV16,TRBJ1-6,TGTGCCAGCAGCCCGGGGATGAGTTCACCCCTCCACTTT,CASSPGMSSPLHF
NA,NA,TRBV6-6,TRBJ2-2,TGTGCCAGCAGTTCCCCCGATTGGCGGGACACCGGGGAGCTGTTTTTT,CASSSPDWRDTGELFF
TRBD1,NA,TRBV15,TRBJ2-1,TGTGCCACCAGCGGGCGGACAGGGAGGAATGAGCAGTTCTTC,CATSGRTGRNEQFF
NA,once,TRBV15,TRBJ2-1,TGTGCCACCAGCAGAAGGACTGGAAACAATGAGCAGTTCTTC,CATSRRTGNNEQFF
TRBD1,NA,TRBV13,TRBJ1-6,TGTGCCAGCAGCTTAAGGACAGGGGGTTCACCCCTCCACTTT,CASSLRTGGSPLHF
NA,NA,TRBV4-3,TRBJ2-1,TGCGCCAGCAGCCAAGATAGGGGCAGGGTCAATGAGCAGTTCTTC,CASSQDRGRVNEQFF